The clone carrying this TCR beta chain turned up a few times. Its specificity is unknown. With a J-beta primer mix and a sample-barcoded 5' primer, a second PCR ran roughly 6 to 11 cycles. Every cDNA was tagged by a template-switch adaptor with 12 random nucleotides. MiXCR, run by TCRdb on the 5' RACE reads, gives a single entry per CDR3 protein. This sample has about 1,400,000 distinct CDR3 sequences, with approximately 60% found just once. Healthy Caucasian individuals from Russia aged roughly 6 to 90 were enrolled as donors. Per sample, at least 6 micrograms of total RNA were extracted. This entry is derived from a study of blood T cells in healthy people across ages. The CDR3 extends over 14 amino acids. V lost 8 bases and J lost 0; bases outside the gene matches: 4. The germline gives CDR1 LNHNV, CDR2 YYDKDF (reference sequence). Study findings and constraints: Aged donors had fewer naive CD4+ cells and lower diversity than long-lived donors.

Sequencing was performed on blood. This TCR was recovered from a man aged 18 to 35 in good health. The gene calls are TRBV15 and TRBJ2-3; 8 bases are a match to TRBD1. The CDR3 is CATRTGRSTDTQYF. The CDR3 DNA is TGTGCCACCCGGACAGGGCGAAGCACAGATACGCAGTATTTT.